These 27 T cell receptor beta chains were all obtained from the same sample, sequenced in a study of T cells in localized non-small cell lung cancer. The repertoire was sequenced with immunoSEQ multiplex PCR; TCRdb's copy has only in-frame clones and lacks some. Of some 25,000 clones in the sample, roughly 92% were seen once. The specimen comprised peripheral blood, sampled before any cancer treatment. These receptors originate from a woman aged 35-75 years with stage I lung adenocarcinoma.

The V call is TRBV2, the J call TRBJ2-5, with D possibly TRBD2 on 6 matching bases. CDR1 and CDR2 from the germline V gene are SNHLY and FYNNEI. V gave up 6 bases and J gave up 12 bases, with 17 bases separating them. The CDR3 has 12 residues. The CDR3 bases are TGTGCCAGCAGAGGCGGGATTTTAGGGGAGTACTTC. Its protein product is CASRGGILGEYF.

Points on this clone: An end of the junction differs from the germline gene, which may be a read error. J is TRBJ1-4 and V is TRBV10-3; weak D call: TRBD1 (5 bases). In germline, CDR1 is ENHRY, CDR2 SYGVKD. The CDR3 has 15 residues. This CDR3 reads CATSYRDASNEKLFF. The CDR3 nucleotides read TGTGCCACCAGTTATCGGGACGCTTCTAATGAAAAACTGTTTTTT.

This rearrangement joins TRBV7-2 to TRBJ2-1; 9 bases match TRBD2. V trimming: 5 bases; J trimming: 4 bases; junction bases outside the gene matches: 6. CDR3 length: 15 amino acids. CDR1 and CDR2 from the germline V gene are SGHTA and FQGNSA. Here the CDR3 reads CASSQERGAYNEQFF. As DNA, the CDR3 is TGTGCCAGCAGCCAAGAGCGGGGGGCTTACAATGAGCAGTTCTTC.

The sample holds one count of this clone. The chain links TRBV11-2 to TRBJ1-1; 11 bases align to TRBD1. V lost 6 bases, J lost 11 bases, and 8 bases stayed unmatched. CDR1 and CDR2 (germline): SGHAT, FQNNGV. CDR3 length: 13 residues. Written as DNA, the CDR3 is TGTGCCAGCAGTCCGGACAGGGGGCTGTGGGCTTTCTTT. As protein: CASSPDRGLWAFF.

This clone has only a few counts. This CDR3 reads CASSFTSGAYNEQFF. CDR3 DNA sequence: TGTGCCAGTAGTTTCACTAGCGGGGCCTACAATGAGCAGTTCTTC. This chain links TRBV19 with TRBJ2-1; the match to TRBD2 covers 10 bases. V was pared by 5 bases and J by 2 bases, with 3 bases of the junction left unmatched. The CDR3 totals 15 residues. Germline CDR1 LNHDA, CDR2 SQIVND (reference sequence).

The J gene is TRBJ1-5, the V gene TRBV28; D perhaps matches TRBD1 (5 bases). Germline V gene data show CDR1 as MDHEN and CDR2 as SYDVKM. V lost 8 bases and J 2 bases, leaving 16 bases between the germline ends. This CDR3 comprises 15 residues. CDR3 protein: CASGWGGGGNQPQHF. CDR3 coding DNA: TGTGCCAGCGGGTGGGGGGGAGGAGGCAATCAGCCCCAGCATTTT.

The genes are TRBV29-1 and TRBJ1-2, with no clear D. Germline values: CDR1 SQVTM, CDR2 ANQGSEA. This CDR3 comprises 12 residues. V was cut by 4 bases and J by 3 bases, with 9 bases left in between. CDR3 protein: CSVGNFHYGYTF. CDR3 bases: TGCAGCGTTGGTAACTTCCACTATGGCTACACCTTC.

J is TRBJ1-5 and V is TRBV19; D is perhaps TRBD1 (6 bases). The CDR3 extends over 16 amino acids. Trimming stripped 5 bases from V and 0 bases from J, with 14 bases between. CDR1 and CDR2 from the germline V gene are LNHDA and SQIVND (reference sequence). The CDR3 nucleotides read TGTGCCAGTAGTCTCAAAGGGGGTTATAGCAATCAGCCCCAGCATTTT. It is translated as CASSLKGGYSNQPQHF.

This clone appeared once. The gene calls are TRBV28 and TRBJ1-5; tentative D call: TRBD1 (5 bases). V lost 7 bases to trimming and J lost 3 bases, with 13 bases between them. The CDR3 covers 14 residues. Germline V gives CDR1 MDHEN, CDR2 SYDVKM. The CDR3 coding sequence is TGTGCCAGCACGTTAGGGGCCCTCAATCAGCCCCAGCATTTT. This translates into CASTLGALNQPQHF.

The chain uses TRBV7-6 and TRBJ2-1; 8 bases agree with TRBD2. Germline CDR1 and CDR2: SGHVS and FNYEAQ. J gave up 4 bases and V 5 bases, and 10 bases lay outside the gene matches. The CDR3 is made up of 16 amino acids. CDR3 protein: CASSKELADVYNEQFF. CDR3 in DNA: TGTGCCAGCAGCAAGGAACTAGCGGACGTTTACAATGAGCAGTTCTTC.

The chain joins TRBV11-2 to TRBJ2-3; 12 bases align to TRBD2. CDR1 is SGHAT, CDR2 FQNNGV, per germline. The CDR3 is 14 residues long. V shed 5 bases and J 5 bases; nucleotides not matched to a gene: 2. CDR3 in DNA: TGTGCCAGCAGCCGGACTAGCGGGAAAGATACGCAGTATTTT. Protein: CASSRTSGKDTQYF.

This chain links TRBV19 with TRBJ2-7; tentative D call: TRBD2 (5 bases). CDR3 length equals 15 residues. CDR1 is LNHDA, CDR2 SQIVND, per germline (reference sequence). V was pared by 3 bases and J by 0 bases, with 12 bases between. The CDR3 DNA is TGTGCCAGTAGTATCCCCGGAGGACTCTCCTACGAGCAGTACTTC. This gives the protein CASSIPGGLSYEQYF.

This rearrangement joins TRBV4-1 to TRBJ2-1, with D unresolved. This CDR3 is built from 12 residues. Germline V CDR1 and CDR2: MGHRA, YSYEKL. V lost 2 bases, J lost 8 bases, and 7 bases lay in between. The CDR3 loop reads CASSQSRYEQFF. Here the CDR3 DNA reads TGCGCCAGCAGCCAATCTAGATATGAGCAGTTCTTC.

The rearrangement links TRBV5-1 to TRBJ2-7; 9 positions agree with TRBD1. The CDR3 spans 16 residues. Trimming took 3 bases from V and 1 from J; bases not matched to a gene: 8. Germline V CDR1 and CDR2: SGHRS, YFSETQ. The CDR3 is CASSWPGQGRSYEQYF. In DNA form, the CDR3 reads TGCGCCAGCAGCTGGCCGGGACAGGGACGATCCTACGAGCAGTACTTC.

The chain carries TRBV5-1 and TRBJ2-7; 10 bases line up with TRBD1. The CDR3 spans 16 residues. Unmatched junction bases numbered 9, after V lost 4 bases and J lost 2 bases. Germline lookup yields CDR1 SGHRS and CDR2 YFSETQ. CDR3 nucleotides: TGCGCCAGCAGCAGACAAGTCGGGACAGGGGCCTACGAGCAGTACTTC. It specifies CASSRQVGTGAYEQYF.

The chain recombines TRBV7-2 with TRBJ2-7; 14 nucleotides agree with TRBD2. Germline V gives CDR1 SGHTA, CDR2 FQGNSA. The V and J ends lost 5 bases and 2 bases, in that order; junction bases with no gene match: 5. The CDR3 is 16 residues long. Here the CDR3 DNA reads TGTGCCAGCAGCCCGCCGGGACTAGCGGGAGCCTACGAGCAGTACTTC. Protein product: CASSPPGLAGAYEQYF.

The rearrangement uses TRBV27 and TRBJ2-1, with 9 bases identical to TRBD2. This CDR3 is 14 amino acids long. Trimming took 3 bases from V and 10 from J; bases not matched to a gene: 7. The germline CDR1 and CDR2 sequences are MNHEY and SMNVEV (reference sequence). Here the CDR3 reads CASSFASGTPEQFF. CDR3 sequence (DNA): TGTGCCAGCAGTTTTGCTAGCGGGACTCCGGAGCAGTTCTTC.

The V gene is TRBV28, the J gene TRBJ2-3; D might be TRBD1 (6 bases). Germline CDR1 and CDR2: MDHEN and SYDVKM. The CDR3 is made up of 14 amino acids. Trimming took off 6 bases at V and 0 bases at J, with 10 bases between the two ends. The CDR3 sequence: CASRTTGSTDTQYF. CDR3 DNA sequence: TGTGCCAGCAGGACGACAGGTAGCACAGATACGCAGTATTTT.

V and J are TRBV5-1 and TRBJ2-7, with 7 bases lining up with TRBD1. V shed 4 bases and J 8 bases; nucleotides not matched to a gene: 21. Germline loops: CDR1 SGHRS, CDR2 YFSETQ. The CDR3 sequence is 17 residues long. CDR3 loop: CASSGAIQGTELTKQYF. The CDR3 region has the DNA TGCGCCAGCAGCGGTGCAATCCAGGGGACAGAACTTACGAAGCAGTACTTC. The variable domain in full, with the rest retrieved from reference TRBV5-1 and TRBJ2-7, is KAGVTQTPRYLIKTRGQQVTLSCSPISGHRSVSWYQQTPGQGLQFLFEYFSETQRNKGNFPGRFSGRQFSNSRSEMNVSTLELGDSALYLCASSGAIQGTELTKQYFGPGTRLTVT.

This clone was counted once. CDR3 in DNA: TGCGCCAGCAGCCCCCCGGTGGGGGGTACACCCCTCCACTTT. Translated: CASSPPVGGTPLHF. This chain links TRBV4-1 with TRBJ1-6; tentative D call: TRBD1 (5 bases). Germline V gene lookup returns CDR1 MGHRA and CDR2 YSYEKL. With 4 bases removed from V and 11 bases from J, the gap between germline ends came to 15 bases. This CDR3 region has 14 residues.

CDR3 nucleotide sequence: TGTGCCAGCAGCCTCTTCCCGCCTAGGCTTGCAACTAATGAAAAACTGTTTTTT. As protein: CASSLFPPRLATNEKLFF. The genes are TRBV7-9 and TRBJ1-4; D gene ambiguous. The CDR3 has 18 amino acids. Germline V gene data show CDR1 as SEHNR and CDR2 as FQNEAQ (reference sequence). V was pared by 5 bases and J by 0 bases, with 19 bases between.

The CDR3 bases are TGTGCCATCAGTGGGGGACTACTCTCCTACGAGCAGTACTTC. Encoded protein: CAISGGLLSYEQYF. The chain recombines TRBV10-3 with TRBJ2-7; TRBD2 aligns across 7 bases. Losses at the gene ends were 4 bases for V and 0 bases for J; bases not matched to a gene: 3. The CDR3 loop spans 14 amino acids. Germline V gives CDR1 ENHRY, CDR2 SYGVKD.

This chain connects TRBV6-4 to TRBJ2-5; D may be TRBD2 (5 bases). The J call is uncertain, as TRBJ2-7 better fits the DNA end. The CDR3 has 13 residues. Germline V gene data show CDR1 as MRHNA and CDR2 as SNTAGT. CDR3 coding DNA: TGTGCCAGCAGTCAAGGACTCGACTCCGAGCAGTACTTC. Its protein product is CASSQGLDSEQYF.

As DNA, the CDR3 is TGTGCCTGGAGTACCGCAGGGGGGCGCAGAGATTCACCCCTCCACTTT. It codes for CAWSTAGGRRDSPLHF. The chain joins TRBV30 to TRBJ1-6; TRBD1 aligns across 7 bases. V lost 2 bases, J lost 8 bases, and 12 bases stayed unmatched. Per the germline V gene, CDR1 is GTSNPN and CDR2 is SVGIG (reference sequence). The CDR3 runs to 16 residues. The entire variable domain, with the rest obtained from reference TRBV30 and TRBJ1-6, is as follows: SQTIHQWPATLVQPVGSPLSLECTVEGTSNPNLYWYRQAAGRGLQLLFYSVGIGQISSEVPQNLSASRPQDRQFILSSKKLLLSDSGFYLCAWSTAGGRRDSPLHFGNGTRLTVT.

The chain employs TRBV5-1 and TRBJ2-7; D is ambiguous. The CDR3 covers 15 residues. Trimming shortened V by 0 bases and J by 2 bases, and 12 bases separated the two germline ends. Germline CDR1 is SGHRS and CDR2 is YFSETQ. The CDR3 DNA is TGCGCCAGCAGCTTGGACATTCAGGCTACCTACGAGCAGTACTTC. Its translation: CASSLDIQATYEQYF.

This rearrangement joins TRBV6-5 to TRBJ2-1; 7 bases align to TRBD2. V was pared by 0 bases and J by 0 bases, with 2 bases of the junction left unmatched. The CDR3 totals 16 residues. The V gene's germline CDR1 is MNHEY and CDR2 SVGAGI. The CDR3 coding sequence is TGTGCCAGCAGTTACTCGCGGGGGAGCTCCTACAATGAGCAGTTCTTC. This sequence encodes CASSYSRGSSYNEQFF.

This chain's CDR3 is CASSSDRAQNTEAFF. DNA of the CDR3: TGCGCCAGCAGCTCGGACAGGGCCCAAAACACTGAAGCTTTCTTT. The gene calls are TRBV5-1 and TRBJ1-1, with 8 bases matching TRBD1. Germline V gene lookup returns CDR1 SGHRS and CDR2 YFSETQ. With 3 bases clipped from V and 2 bases from J, the junction kept 6 bases outside the gene matches. The CDR3 is 15 residues long.